This T cell receptor beta chain was identified in a study of blood T cell repertoires in COVID-19. Study as a whole: The samples span acute and convalescent COVID-19 from the United States, Italy and Spain. PBMCs, B-cell-depleted T cells, or T cells provided the cDNA or gDNA that made up the material.

Original data processing: Counts of nucleated cells, estimated from reference gene primer amplification, were obtained. Sequenced by immunoSEQ multiplex PCR; TCRdb stores in-frame clones only, minus some. That table furnishes V, J and clone size, whereas the DNA furnished D and trimming. This sample has about 120,000 clones, with 85% to 90% found just once. After removal of 0 bases from V and 4 bases from J, the junction contained 2 bases not matched to a gene. This CDR3 has 16 residues. Germline CDR1 KGHDR, CDR2 SFDVKD. Material for sequencing was peripheral blood. This chain links TRBV24-1 with TRBJ2-3; TRBD1 aligns across 11 bases. The receptor comes from a man in his 70s with active or convalescent COVID-19. The chain's CDR3 is CATSDLGQGASDTQYF. CDR3 coding DNA: TGTGCCACCAGTGATTTGGGACAGGGGGCGTCAGATACGCAGTATTTT.